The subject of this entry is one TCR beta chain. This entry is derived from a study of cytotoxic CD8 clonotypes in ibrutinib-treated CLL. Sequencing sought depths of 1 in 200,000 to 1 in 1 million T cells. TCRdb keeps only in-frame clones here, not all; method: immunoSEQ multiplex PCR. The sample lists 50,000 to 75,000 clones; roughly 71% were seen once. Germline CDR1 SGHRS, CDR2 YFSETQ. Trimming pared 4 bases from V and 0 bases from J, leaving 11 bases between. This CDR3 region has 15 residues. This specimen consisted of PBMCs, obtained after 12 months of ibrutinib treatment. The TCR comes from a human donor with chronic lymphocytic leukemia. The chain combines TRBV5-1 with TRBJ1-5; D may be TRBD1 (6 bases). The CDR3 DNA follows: TGCGCCAGCAGCCTGGACAGCGATAGCAATCAGCCCCAGCATTTT. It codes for CASSLDSDSNQPQHF.